This TCR beta chain was recorded in a study of blood T cell repertoires in COVID-19. The CDR3 extends over 13 amino acids. Germline lookup yields CDR1 MNHEY and CDR2 SVGEGT. Unmatched junction bases numbered 9, after V lost 6 bases and J lost 10 bases. In the source study's methods: How many nucleated cells were present was estimated from reference gene primer amplification. The protocol was immunoSEQ multiplex PCR, while the TCRdb copy is restricted to in-frame clones and leaves out a portion. V, J and clone size are those of that table, while D and trimming were read from the DNA. Of some 130,000 clones in the sample, around 89% were seen once.

Sample: peripheral blood. The J gene is TRBJ2-1, the V gene TRBV6-2 or TRBV6-3, with 7 bases identical to TRBD1. The source is a man between 60 and 75 years old with COVID-19, enrolled during active disease. The CDR3 DNA follows: TGTGCCAGCAGCTCTTACAGGGGAAGCGAGCAGTTCTTC. Protein product: CASSSYRGSEQFF.